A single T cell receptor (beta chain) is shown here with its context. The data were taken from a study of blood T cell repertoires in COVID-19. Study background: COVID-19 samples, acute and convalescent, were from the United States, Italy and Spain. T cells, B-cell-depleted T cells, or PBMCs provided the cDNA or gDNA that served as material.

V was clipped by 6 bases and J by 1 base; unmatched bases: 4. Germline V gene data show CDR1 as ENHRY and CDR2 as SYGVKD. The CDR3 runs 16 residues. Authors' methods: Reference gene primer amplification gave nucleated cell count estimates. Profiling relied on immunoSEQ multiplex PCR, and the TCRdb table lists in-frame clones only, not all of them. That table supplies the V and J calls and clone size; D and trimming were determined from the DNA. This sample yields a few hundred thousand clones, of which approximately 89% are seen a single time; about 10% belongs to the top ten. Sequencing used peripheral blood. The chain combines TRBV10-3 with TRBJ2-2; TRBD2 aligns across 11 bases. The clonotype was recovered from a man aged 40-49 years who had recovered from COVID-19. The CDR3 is CAISTSGSGNTGELFF. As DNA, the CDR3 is TGTGCCATCAGCACTAGCGGGAGCGGGAACACCGGGGAGCTGTTTTTT.